The 25 T cell receptor beta chains below were found in one sample sequenced in a study of cytomegalovirus exposure and HLA in healthy donors. The table came from immunoSEQ multiplex PCR; TCRdb's copy has only in-frame clones and leaves some out. This table holds about 240,000 clones, about 86% found once. Source material: PBMCs. The origin of the receptors is a woman aged 30 to 39 in good health and CMV-seropositive.

This clone was detected only once. The chain carries TRBV7-2 and TRBJ1-1; 7 bases agree with TRBD1. This CDR3 contains 14 residues. V lost 5 bases to trimming and J lost 1 base; unmatched junction nucleotides: 4. The germline CDR1 and CDR2 sequences are SGHTA and FQGNSA. CDR3 region: CASSRQGGNTEAFF. In DNA form, the CDR3 reads TGTGCCAGCAGCCGTCAGGGGGGGAACACTGAAGCTTTCTTT.

This clone was observed once. The rearrangement links TRBV15 to TRBJ1-1; weak D call: TRBD1 (6 bases). The CDR3 has 14 residues. Trimming stripped 1 base from V and 1 base from J, with 7 bases between. Germline V gives CDR1 LNHNV, CDR2 YYDKDF (reference sequence). This CDR3 is CATSRGGGNTEAFF. CDR3 in DNA: TGTGCCACCAGCAGAGGAGGGGGGAACACTGAAGCTTTCTTT.

The chain has TRBV2 and TRBJ2-4; no clear D gene. This CDR3 is built from 12 residues. V was cut by 4 bases and J by 8 bases, with 9 bases left in between. Germline-derived CDR1 and CDR2 are SNHLY and FYNNEI. The CDR3 region is CASSVSSDIQYF. In DNA, the CDR3 is TGTGCCAGCAGTGTTTCCAGCGACATTCAGTACTTC.

CDR3 sequence (DNA): TGTGCCAGCAGTTTATCAGGGGGCGAGTGGTACTTC. Amino acid sequence: CASSLSGGEWYF. The rearrangement links TRBV27 to TRBJ2-7; 7 nucleotides align to TRBD1. The CDR3 length is 12 residues. With 0 bases clipped from V and 12 bases from J, the junction kept 5 bases outside the gene matches. The germline gives CDR1 MNHEY, CDR2 SMNVEV (reference sequence).

The chain couples TRBV19 to TRBJ1-2; D is ambiguous. CDR3 length: 14 amino acids. Germline V gene lookup returns CDR1 LNHDA and CDR2 SQIVND (reference sequence). Trimming removed 7 bases from V and 4 bases from J, with 16 bases in between. CDR3 nucleotides: TGTGCCAGTACCCCTTCAGCGGCTCCCTATGGCTACACCTTC. Translation gives CASTPSAAPYGYTF.

This clone has more than one count but fewer than ten. The rearrangement uses TRBV6-1 and TRBJ1-3; D might be TRBD1 (6 bases). Trimming left V 4 bases short and J 4 bases short, with 14 bases between. Germline CDR1 reads MNHNS; CDR2 reads SASEGT. CDR3 length equals 15 residues. DNA of the CDR3: TGTGCCAGCAGTGGGGGACATCTCTCGGGAAACACCATATATTTT. Protein: CASSGGHLSGNTIYF.

The rearrangement links TRBV29-1 to TRBJ2-3; the D is unclear. The V end was cut by 2 bases, the J end by 7 bases, with 10 bases between. CDR1 is SQVTM and CDR2 is ANQGSEA in the germline V gene. The CDR3 loop spans 12 amino acids. The CDR3 loop is CSVESISNTQYF. CDR3 nucleotides: TGCAGCGTTGAATCAATCAGTAATACGCAGTATTTT.

This chain joins TRBV5-6 and TRBJ1-1; possibly TRBD1 for D (6 bases). In germline, CDR1 is SGHDT, CDR2 YYEEEE. The V end lost 3 bases, the J end lost 1 base, and 19 bases lay between the germline ends. The CDR3 length is 17 residues. The CDR3 DNA reads TGTGCCAGCAGCTCCACAGGGCAGGGAGAGGGGAACACTGAAGCTTTCTTT. It is translated as CASSSTGQGEGNTEAFF. Variable domain in full (rest from reference TRBV5-6 and TRBJ1-1): DAGVTQSPTHLIKTRGQQVTLRCSPKSGHDTVSWYQQALGQGPQFIFQYYEEEERQRGNFPDRFSGHQFPNYSSELNVNALLLGDSALYLCASSSTGQGEGNTEAFFGQGTRLTVV.

This chain uses TRBV16 with TRBJ2-5; 9 nucleotides agree with TRBD1. Germline V lookup: CDR1 KGHSY, CDR2 FQNENV. The V segment lost 0 bases and the J segment 0 bases; nucleotides outside the gene matches: 8. The CDR3 sequence is 18 residues long. The CDR3 DNA sequence: TGTGCCAGCAGCCAATCGAGGAGGACAGGGGTCTACCAAGAGACCCAGTACTTC. It codes for CASSQSRRTGVYQETQYF.

This clone was found a few times. The chain couples TRBV7-9 to TRBJ1-2; TRBD1 agrees at 7 bases. Germline loops: CDR1 SEHNR, CDR2 FQNEAQ (reference sequence). The CDR3 is 13 residues long. V lost 8 bases and J lost 2; bases outside the gene matches: 5. The CDR3 loop reads CASAPGQNYGYTF. CDR3 nucleotide sequence: TGTGCCAGCGCGCCGGGACAGAACTATGGCTACACCTTC.

This clone came up once. The chain joins TRBV6-1 to TRBJ1-2, with 10 bases aligning to TRBD1. With 10 bases clipped from V and 5 bases from J, the junction kept 7 bases outside the gene matches. The CDR3 is 13 amino acids. Germline V lookup: CDR1 MNHNS, CDR2 SASEGT. As DNA, the CDR3 is TGTGCCAACCGCCGGGACAGGGGATATGGCTACACCTTC. Translating gives CANRRDRGYGYTF.

The CDR3 protein is CAWSMQGITEAFF. CDR3 in DNA: TGTGCCTGGTCCATGCAGGGGATCACTGAAGCTTTCTTT. The gene calls are TRBV30 and TRBJ1-1; maybe TRBD1 (6 bases). The CDR3 runs 13 residues. CDR1 is GTSNPN, CDR2 SVGIG, per germline (reference sequence). The V gene lost 5 bases and the J gene lost 4 bases, with 14 bases spanning the gap.

The chain joins TRBV7-9 to TRBJ2-3; D is unresolved. Trimming pared 4 bases from V and 6 bases from J, leaving 8 bases between. This CDR3 region has 12 residues. CDR1 and CDR2 (germline): SEHNR, FQNEAQ (reference sequence). CDR3 DNA sequence: TGTGCCAGCAGCTCGAACTTGGATACGCAGTATTTT. This codes for CASSSNLDTQYF. The complete variable domain, with remaining parts taken from reference TRBV7-9 and TRBJ2-3, reads DTGVSQNPRHKITKRGQNVTFRCDPISEHNRLYWYRQTLGQGPEFLTYFQNEAQLEKSRLLSDRFSAERPKGSFSTLEIQRTEQGDSAMYLCASSSNLDTQYFGPGTRLTVL.

This clone showed up just a few times. The chain carries TRBV7-2 and TRBJ2-7, with a possible D match to TRBD2 (7 bases). The CDR3 consists of 13 residues. Trimming stripped 4 bases from V and 2 bases from J, with 9 bases between. Germline V gene data show CDR1 as SGHTA and CDR2 as FQGNSA. The CDR3 nucleotides read TGTGCCAGCAGCTGGGGGGGCCCCTACGAGCAGTACTTC. Its translation: CASSWGGPYEQYF.

The chain has TRBV29-1 and TRBJ2-7, with 10 bases lining up with TRBD1. Germline CDR1 is SQVTM and CDR2 is ANQGSEA. The junction had 10 bases not matched to a gene; V was cut back by 2 bases and J by 6 bases. The CDR3 covers 15 residues. As DNA, the CDR3 is TGCAGCGTTGAACCACCCGGGACAGGGGTTGGCGAGCAGTACTTC. It is translated as CSVEPPGTGVGEQYF.

The chain is built from TRBV28 and TRBJ1-1, with D perhaps matching TRBD1 (6 bases). Germline assignment: CDR1 MDHEN and CDR2 SYDVKM. The CDR3 extends over 13 amino acids. Trimming pared 6 bases from V and 1 base from J, leaving 9 bases between. The CDR3 DNA follows: TGTGCCAGCAGAGAGGGGGAGAACACTGAAGCTTTCTTT. This encodes CASREGENTEAFF.

This chain uses TRBV5-4 with TRBJ2-7; D is perhaps TRBD1 (6 bases). V was cut by 4 bases and J by 5 bases, with 13 bases left in between. CDR1 SGHNT and CDR2 YYREEE come from the germline V gene (reference sequence). The length of the CDR3 is 13 residues. The CDR3 spells CASSADRGDEQYF. The CDR3 nucleotides read TGTGCCAGCAGCGCGGACAGAGGAGACGAGCAGTACTTC.

J is TRBJ1-4 and V is TRBV19; the match to TRBD1 covers 8 bases. CDR3 size: 15 residues. CDR1 is LNHDA, CDR2 SQIVND, per germline (reference sequence). The V gene end was trimmed by 1 base and the J gene end by 5 bases; junction bases not matched to a gene: 3. The DNA of the CDR3 is TGTGCCAGTAGTATAGTTACAGGGGGGAATGAAAAACTGTTTTTT. This sequence encodes CASSIVTGGNEKLFF.

This chain connects TRBV5-1 to TRBJ1-3; D is possibly TRBD1 (5 bases). CDR1 and CDR2 (germline): SGHRS, YFSETQ. Deletions cut 0 bases from V and 7 bases from J, with 8 bases between. The CDR3 is 13 amino acids. Here the CDR3 reads CASSLAGENTIYF. Here the CDR3 DNA reads TGCGCCAGCAGCTTGGCGGGGGAGAACACCATATATTTT.

J is TRBJ2-1 and V is TRBV27; D might be TRBD2 (6 bases). The CDR3 is made up of 15 amino acids. Looked up from germline, CDR1 is MNHEY and CDR2 is SMNVEV (reference sequence). Trimming took 4 bases from V and 1 from J, leaving 11 bases between them. The CDR3 bases are TGTGCCAGCAGTTACGACGGGAGTTCCTACAATGAGCAGTTCTTC. It yields the protein CASSYDGSSYNEQFF.

Concerning this clone: The junction and the germline gene differ at one end; a read error may be behind it. This chain uses TRBV18 with TRBJ2-2, with D hard to call. The CDR3 spans 16 residues. CDR1 and CDR2 from the germline V gene are KGHSH and LQKENI. The CDR3 sequence: CASSPLAQRNTGELFF. CDR3 bases: TGTGCCAGCTCCCCACTCGCTCAGCGGAACACCGGGGAGCTGTTTTTT.

This clone is a singleton in its sample. The chain has TRBV30 and TRBJ2-1; TRBD2 agrees at 8 bases. In germline, CDR1 is GTSNPN, CDR2 SVGIG (reference sequence). The CDR3 loop spans 15 amino acids. With V trimmed by 2 bases and J by 4 bases, 7 bases remained unmatched. CDR3 loop: CAWSRVAGPYNEQFF. The CDR3 DNA sequence: TGTGCCTGGAGTAGAGTAGCGGGACCTTACAATGAGCAGTTCTTC.

CDR3 DNA sequence: TGTGCCAGCTCACCTTTCAGGGGGAGCTCCTACAATGAGCAGTTCTTC. Translating it yields CASSPFRGSSYNEQFF. The genes are TRBV18 and TRBJ2-1; 7 bases fit TRBD1. The germline CDR1 and CDR2 sequences are KGHSH and LQKENI. This CDR3 contains 16 residues. Trimming at V came to 3 bases and at J to 0 bases, leaving 5 bases not matched to a gene. The full variable domain, its missing parts supplied by reference TRBV18 and TRBJ2-1, is NAGVMQNPRHLVRRRGQEARLRCSPMKGHSHVYWYRQLPEEGLKFMVYLQKENIIDESGMPKERFSAEFPKEGPSILRIQQVVRGDSAAYFCASSPFRGSSYNEQFFGPGTRLTVL.

This chain links TRBV18 with TRBJ2-5, with D possibly TRBD1 on 5 matching bases. There are 15 residues in the CDR3. Between the trimmed V and J ends, which lost 2 bases and 5 bases, there was a span of 15 bases. Germline V CDR1 and CDR2: KGHSH, LQKENI. In nucleotides, the CDR3 is TGTGCCAGCTCACCAGGGGCCCGAGTCCGGGAGACCCAGTACTTC. It is translated as CASSPGARVRETQYF.

The CDR3 region has the DNA TGTGCCAGCAGCCAAGGGATTAGCGGGGCCAAAAACATTCAGTACTTC. Translating it yields CASSQGISGAKNIQYF. The V call is TRBV14, the J call TRBJ2-4; 7 bases are shared with TRBD2. V lost 1 base and J lost 1; bases outside the gene matches: 4. Germline CDR1 is SGHDN and CDR2 is FVKESK. The CDR3 is 16 amino acids.